Many counts were recorded for the clone carrying this T cell receptor beta chain. Trimming removed 2 bases from V and 1 base from J; junction bases left unmatched: 3. This CDR3 has 16 residues. CDR1 KGHSH and CDR2 LQKENI come from the germline V gene. Authors' analysis steps: Per sample, the median was approximately 100,000 TCRs, with values from 23,224 to 690,600. TCRdb recomputed calls from the RACE reads with MiXCR, one row per CDR3 protein. The V and J calls reflect TCRdb's pipeline rather than the authors' work. The sample lists roughly 50,000 distinct CDR3 sequences, 9.5% to 10% occurring once. This sample was included in a study of human T cells and chemical hapten exposure. Study-wide background: A mostly female patient group had alopecia areata, totalis or universalis.

Time point of the sample: pre-sensitization, week 0. Stated treatment: therapeutic diphenylcyclopropenone sensitization with weekly scalp DPC. V is TRBV18 and J is TRBJ1-5; 9 bases are a match to TRBD1. This sequence was found in a middle-aged man with alopecia areata. Some clones in this sample may be carry-over from other donors' samples. The material was whole blood, obtained in connection with sensitization to the hapten diphenylcyclopropenone (DPC). CDR3: CASSPRTGESNQPQHF. DNA of the CDR3: TGTGCCAGCTCACCAAGGACAGGGGAGAGCAATCAGCCCCAGCATTTT.